Shown below are 10 T cell receptor beta chains from a single sample sequenced in a study of sequential checkpoint blockade in melanoma. This sample's treatment: randomized to nivolumab then ipilimumab (arm A) or the reverse (arm B). Method: immunoSEQ multiplex PCR; TCRdb's copy keeps in-frame clones and lacks some. The sample holds more than 9,000 clones, almost 75% seen once. The material was CD8+ T cells sorted from blood (inferred from file names), obtained from a patient given nivolumab and ipilimumab in sequence. These receptors were collected from a human donor with melanoma.

This clone was observed once. V and J are TRBV27 and TRBJ1-2; no definite D call. Per the germline V gene, CDR1 is MNHEY and CDR2 is SMNVEV (reference sequence). The CDR3 has 15 residues. V was cut by 3 bases and J by 3 bases, with 14 bases left in between. CDR3 sequence (DNA): TGTGCCAGCAGTTTTACAGCTCGAACCGACTATGGCTACACCTTC. The encoded protein is CASSFTARTDYGYTF.

The rearrangement joins TRBV13 to TRBJ2-7; D is possibly TRBD2 (6 bases). The CDR3 is 15 residues long. V was trimmed by 5 bases and J by 3 bases, leaving 17 bases between them. Germline CDR1 PRHDT, CDR2 FYEKMQ (reference sequence). DNA of the CDR3: TGTGCCAGCAGCCCCCCCGGGGCGGGACGCTACGAGCAGTACTTC. This translates into CASSPPGAGRYEQYF.

The chain is built from TRBV19 and TRBJ1-5; the match to TRBD1 covers 9 bases. Germline assignment: CDR1 LNHDA and CDR2 SQIVND (reference sequence). The CDR3 sequence is 15 residues long. Trimming took 7 bases from V and 3 from J; bases not matched to a gene: 7. CDR3 sequence: CASTSGQGYNQPQHF. The CDR3 nucleotides are TGTGCCAGTACCTCGGGACAGGGATACAATCAGCCCCAGCATTTT.

Here the CDR3 DNA reads TGTGCCAGCAGGTCTCCAGGGAATGAGCAGTTCTTC. This translates into CASRSPGNEQFF. The V call is TRBV2, the J call TRBJ2-1; TRBD1 might be the D (5 bases). V lost 6 bases and J 7 bases, leaving 10 bases between the germline ends. The CDR3 contains 12 residues. Germline-derived CDR1 and CDR2 are SNHLY and FYNNEI.

The chain employs TRBV6-4 and TRBJ2-1; 8 bases are a match to TRBD2. Germline V lookup: CDR1 MRHNA, CDR2 SNTAGT. Losses at the gene ends were 6 bases for V and 0 bases for J; bases not matched to a gene: 4. This CDR3 comprises 15 residues. The CDR3 loop is CASSESGSSYNEQFF. The CDR3 coding sequence is TGTGCCAGCAGCGAAAGCGGGAGCTCCTACAATGAGCAGTTCTTC.

The V and J genes are TRBV7-3 and TRBJ2-1; 11 bases line up with TRBD2. There are 16 residues in the CDR3. The ends lost 0 bases at V and 7 bases at J; junction bases unmatched: 5. CDR1 is SGHTA, CDR2 FQGTGA, per germline. CDR3 bases: TGTGCCAGCAGCTTAACGTTAGCGGGAGGGGGTAATGAGCAGTTCTTC. The encoded protein is CASSLTLAGGGNEQFF.

The chain couples TRBV5-6 to TRBJ2-7; D perhaps matches TRBD1 (6 bases). The CDR3 consists of 13 residues. Germline CDR1 is SGHDT and CDR2 is YYEEEE. The ends were cut back, 2 bases at V and 3 bases at J, with 9 bases in the middle. The CDR3 coding sequence is TGTGCCAGCAGCTTCTCGACAGGCTACGAGCAGTACTTC. Amino acids: CASSFSTGYEQYF.

CDR3 amino acids: CAWEGYTF. CDR3 nucleotides: TGTGCCTGGGAGGGCTACACCTTC. The chain couples TRBV30 to TRBJ1-2; no definite D call. Germline V CDR1 and CDR2: GTSNPN, SVGIG (reference sequence). The V end lost 5 bases, the J end lost 8 bases, and 3 bases lay between the germline ends. The CDR3 totals 8 residues.

This clone was observed a handful of times. The CDR3 DNA reads as TGTGCCAGCAGCCTCGGGACAGGGTTACGGTATGGCTACACCTTC. Its translation: CASSLGTGLRYGYTF. The chain combines TRBV7-9 with TRBJ1-2; 9 bases are a match to TRBD1. CDR3 size: 15 residues. Losses at the gene ends were 5 bases for V and 5 bases for J; bases not matched to a gene: 9. Germline CDR1 reads SEHNR; CDR2 reads FQNEAQ (reference sequence).

CDR3: CASREGGELFF. Written as DNA, the CDR3 is TGTGCCAGCCGGGAGGGCGGGGAGCTGTTTTTT. This chain uses TRBV11-3 with TRBJ2-2; TRBD2 agrees at 8 bases. V shed 8 bases, J shed 7 bases, and the junction held 0 bases outside the gene matches. The CDR3 length is 11 residues. Germline V CDR1 and CDR2: SGHNT, YENEEA. Full variable domain (outside the CDR3, taken from reference TRBV11-3 and TRBJ2-2): EAGVVQSPRYKIIEKKQPVAFWCNPISGHNTLYWYLQNLGQGPELLIRYENEEAVDDSQLPKDRFSAERLKGVDSTLKIQPAELGDSAVYLCASREGGELFFGEGSRLTVL.